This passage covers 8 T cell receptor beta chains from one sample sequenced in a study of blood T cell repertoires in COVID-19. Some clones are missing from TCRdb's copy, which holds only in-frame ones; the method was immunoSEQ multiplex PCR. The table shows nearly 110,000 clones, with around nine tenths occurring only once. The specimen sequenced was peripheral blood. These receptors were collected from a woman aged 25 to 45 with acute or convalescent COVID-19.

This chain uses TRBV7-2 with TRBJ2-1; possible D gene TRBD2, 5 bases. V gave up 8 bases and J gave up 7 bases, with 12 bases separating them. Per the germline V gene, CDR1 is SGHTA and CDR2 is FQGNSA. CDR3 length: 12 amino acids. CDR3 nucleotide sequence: TGTGCCAGCGGATTCGGGGTGAATGAGCAGTTCTTC. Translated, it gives CASGFGVNEQFF. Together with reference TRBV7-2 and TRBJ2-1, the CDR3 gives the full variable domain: GAGVSQSPSNKVTEKGKDVELRCDPISGHTALYWYRQSLGQGLEFLIYFQGNSAPDKSGLPSDRFSAERTGGSVSTLTIQRTQQEDSAVYLCASGFGVNEQFFGPGTRLTVL.

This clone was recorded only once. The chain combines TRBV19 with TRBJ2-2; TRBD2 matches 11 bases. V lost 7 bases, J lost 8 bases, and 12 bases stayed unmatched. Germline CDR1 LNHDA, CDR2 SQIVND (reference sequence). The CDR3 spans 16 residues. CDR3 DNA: TGTGCCAGTACCACAGGGGCTAGCGGGAGGTTGGGGGAGCTGTTTTTT. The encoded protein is CASTTGASGRLGELFF.

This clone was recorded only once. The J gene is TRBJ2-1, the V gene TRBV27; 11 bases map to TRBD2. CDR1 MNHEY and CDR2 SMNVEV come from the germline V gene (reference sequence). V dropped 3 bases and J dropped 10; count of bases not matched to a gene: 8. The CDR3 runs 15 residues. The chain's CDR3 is CASSLKLAGVGEQFF. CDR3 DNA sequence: TGTGCCAGCAGTTTGAAACTAGCGGGAGTGGGAGAGCAGTTCTTC.

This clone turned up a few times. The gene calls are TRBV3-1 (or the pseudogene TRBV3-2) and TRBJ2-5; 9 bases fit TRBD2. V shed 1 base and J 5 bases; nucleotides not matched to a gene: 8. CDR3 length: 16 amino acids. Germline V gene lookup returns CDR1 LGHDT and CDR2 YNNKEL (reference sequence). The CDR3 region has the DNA TGTGCCAGCAGCCAAGGCGGAAGCGGGGGGTGGGAGACCCAGTACTTC. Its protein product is CASSQGGSGGWETQYF.

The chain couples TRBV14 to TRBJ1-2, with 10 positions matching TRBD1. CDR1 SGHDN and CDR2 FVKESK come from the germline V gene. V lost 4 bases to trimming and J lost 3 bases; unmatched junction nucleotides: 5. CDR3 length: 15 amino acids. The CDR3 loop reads CASSLRTGGDYGYTF. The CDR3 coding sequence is TGTGCCAGCAGCCTCCGGACAGGGGGGGACTATGGCTACACCTTC.

The CDR3 DNA follows: TGTGCCAGTAGTGGGGGACTAGCGGGGGACGTTCCGATCAATGAGCAGTTCTTC. Protein sequence: CASSGGLAGDVPINEQFF. The chain employs TRBV19 and TRBJ2-1; the match to TRBD2 covers 14 bases. V dropped 5 bases and J dropped 6; count of bases not matched to a gene: 12. The CDR3 has 18 residues. Germline V gene data show CDR1 as LNHDA and CDR2 as SQIVND (reference sequence).

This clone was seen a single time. The CDR3 sequence: CASSQHFTRTSNTEAFF. CDR3 nucleotides: TGTGCCAGCAGCCAACATTTTACACGAACCTCTAACACTGAAGCTTTCTTT. This chain connects TRBV3-1 (or the pseudogene TRBV3-2) to TRBJ1-1; the D is unclear. This CDR3 spans 17 amino acids. Per the germline V gene, CDR1 is LGHDT and CDR2 is YNNKEL (reference sequence). Deletions cut 2 bases from V and 2 bases from J, with 18 bases between.

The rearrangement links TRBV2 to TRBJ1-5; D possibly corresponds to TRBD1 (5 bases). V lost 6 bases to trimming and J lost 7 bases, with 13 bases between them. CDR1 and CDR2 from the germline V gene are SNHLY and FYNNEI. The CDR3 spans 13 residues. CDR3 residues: CASSPGFRQPQHF. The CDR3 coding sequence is TGTGCCAGCAGCCCAGGGTTCAGGCAGCCCCAGCATTTT.